The 6 T cell receptor beta chains in this list originate from one sample, sequenced in a study of CDR3 diversity in severe acne. TCRdb analysed the PCR reads with MiXCR anew, one entry per CDR3 protein. Of 84,000 or so distinct CDR3 sequences listed, over 45% were seen once; the top ten hold about a tenth. The sample comprised blood. The receptors shown here come from a male donor in good health, serving as a control.

The chain carries TRBV6-1 and TRBJ1-1, with TRBD1 as a possible D gene (6 bases). This CDR3 has 14 residues. Germline values: CDR1 MNHNS, CDR2 SASEGT. The V end lost 6 bases, the J end lost 3 bases, and 14 bases lay between the germline ends. This CDR3 reads CASRPYREYTEAFF. The CDR3 nucleotides are TGTGCCAGCAGGCCCTACAGGGAGTACACTGAAGCTTTCTTT.

V usage is TRBV4-1 and J usage is TRBJ2-3; 8 bases match TRBD2. Losses at the gene ends were 4 bases for V and 1 base for J; bases not matched to a gene: 1. The CDR3 spans 14 residues. CDR1 and CDR2 (germline): MGHRA, YSYEKL. The CDR3 loop is CASSPGGGTDTQYF. In nucleotides, the CDR3 is TGCGCCAGCAGCCCCGGGGGGGGCACAGATACGCAGTATTTT.

This clonotype was detected ten times or more. The chain joins TRBV6-5 to TRBJ1-2; TRBD1 matches 7 bases. There are 15 residues in the CDR3. Germline CDR1 reads MNHEY; CDR2 reads SVGAGI. V trimming: 5 bases; J trimming: 4 bases; junction bases outside the gene matches: 10. The CDR3 bases are TGTGCCAGCAGTCGAGACAGGGCTCGGGGCTATGGCTACACCTTC. It translates to CASSRDRARGYGYTF.

This clonotype was counted once. Sequence at one end of the junction differs from germline and may be a read error. DNA for the CDR3: TGTGCCAGCAGCTCGGGACAGAGTTACAATGAGCAGTTCTTC. Translating gives CASSSGQSYNEQFF. The chain couples TRBV5-1 to TRBJ2-1, with TRBD1 matching over 7 bases. The CDR3 consists of 14 residues. Germline V gene sequence: CDR1 SGHRS, CDR2 YFSETQ.

The V gene is TRBV12-3 or TRBV12-4, the J gene TRBJ2-7; D is uncertain. V was trimmed by 5 bases and J by 0 bases, leaving 8 bases between them. The CDR3 contains 13 residues. Here the CDR3 reads CASSPRHSYEQYF. The CDR3 bases are TGTGCCAGCAGTCCCCGACACTCCTACGAGCAGTACTTC.

This clonotype is deemed medium-sized (0.01 to 0.1%). The CDR3 loop is CSASRDTKGNYGYTF. The CDR3 DNA reads as TGCAGTGCTTCACGGGACACCAAAGGGAACTATGGCTACACCTTC. V gene TRBV20-1 combines with J gene TRBJ1-2; weak D call: TRBD1 (6 bases). CDR1 is DFQATT, CDR2 SNEGSKA, per germline (reference sequence). V lost 5 bases to trimming and J lost 2 bases, with 18 bases between them. The CDR3 is 15 amino acids.